These 12 T cell receptor beta chains originate from one sample sequenced in a study of post-analysis software for immune sequencing data. Study-level findings and limits: Comparison of patients with controls showed 4 to 6 TRBV segments more frequent in patients, TRBV5-6, TRBV5-1 and TRBV20-1 among them.

Unique molecular identifiers were present in the TCR beta cDNA libraries. TCRdb re-analysed the PCR reads in MiXCR, keeping a single row per CDR3 protein. The sample holds 400,000 to 500,000 distinct CDR3 sequences, approximately 37% seen once. For these TCRs, the target antigens are not known. Material: blood. Receptors were obtained from a girl aged 2 to 9 with multiple sclerosis.

The V gene is TRBV29-1, the J gene TRBJ2-5, with D tentatively TRBD1 (7 bases). Germline CDR1 is SQVTM and CDR2 is ANQGSEA. CDR3 length: 14 residues. V lost 4 bases, J lost 4 bases, and 16 bases lay in between. This CDR3 reads CSVGTGGSRETQYF. The CDR3 bases are TGCAGCGTTGGGACAGGAGGGAGTCGAGAGACCCAGTACTTC. Full variable domain (remainder filled in from reference TRBV29-1 and TRBJ2-5): SAVISQKPSRDICQRGTSLTIQCQVDSQVTMMFWYRQQPGQSLTLIATANQGSEATYESGFVIDKFPISRPNLTFSTLTVSNMSPEDSSIYLCSVGTGGSRETQYFGPGTRLLVL.

This clonotype was detected ten times or more. The V gene is TRBV20-1, the J gene TRBJ2-7; D is perhaps TRBD1 or TRBD2 (5 bases each). Germline CDR1 reads DFQATT; CDR2 reads SNEGSKA (reference sequence). V dropped 6 bases and J dropped 0 bases, with 15 bases sitting between them. The CDR3 has 14 residues. The CDR3 nucleotides are TGCAGTGCCAAGCAACGGGACCCCTCCTACGAGCAGTACTTC. Translated, it gives CSAKQRDPSYEQYF.

This clonotype was picked up a small number of times. This chain links TRBV6-6 with TRBJ1-2, with D perhaps matching TRBD1 (6 bases). V was cut by 6 bases and J by 8 bases, with 16 bases left in between. Germline CDR1 and CDR2: MNHNY and SVGAGI (reference sequence). The CDR3 length is 13 residues. Here the CDR3 reads CASSPTGTWGYTF. The CDR3 DNA follows: TGTGCCAGCAGCCCAACAGGGACATGGGGCTACACCTTC.

The gene calls are TRBV13 and TRBJ2-1; 10 nucleotides agree with TRBD1. V shed 2 bases, J shed 5 bases, and the junction held 3 bases outside the gene matches. Germline CDR1 PRHDT, CDR2 FYEKMQ (reference sequence). This CDR3 is built from 15 residues. As DNA, the CDR3 is TGTGCCAGCAGCTTAAGAGACAGGGGGCACAATGAGCAGTTCTTC. As protein: CASSLRDRGHNEQFF.

This clonotype has just a few counts. This chain links TRBV12-3 or TRBV12-4 with TRBJ1-2; weak D call: TRBD1 (5 bases). The CDR3 is made up of 14 amino acids. The V end was cut by 1 base, the J end by 8 bases, with 14 bases between. The CDR3 nucleotides read TGTGCCAGCAGTTTAGGTCAGGGATTCGGCGGCTACACCTTC. Its translation: CASSLGQGFGGYTF.

This chain connects TRBV2 to TRBJ2-1, with 11 positions matching TRBD2. This CDR3 spans 14 amino acids. The trim removed 4 bases at V and 7 bases at J, leaving 3 bases unmatched. The germline V gene encodes CDR1 SNHLY and CDR2 FYNNEI. CDR3 sequence reads: CASSAVAGGNEQFF. CDR3 nucleotide sequence: TGTGCCAGCAGTGCGGTAGCGGGAGGGAATGAGCAGTTCTTC.

In this sample, this clonotype turned up a few times. V gene TRBV20-1 combines with J gene TRBJ2-7; no clear D. Per germline, CDR1 DFQATT and CDR2 SNEGSKA (reference sequence). This CDR3 comprises 16 residues. Trimming left V 3 bases short and J 2 bases short, with 20 bases between. The CDR3 reads CSASGPGTDKPYEQYF. In DNA form, the CDR3 reads TGCAGTGCTAGCGGCCCTGGCACAGACAAACCCTACGAGCAGTACTTC.

This chain links TRBV28 with TRBJ2-7; D might be TRBD1 (5 bases). The tail of the sequence fits TRBJ2-5 better, so the J call may be wrong. This CDR3 has 16 amino acids. The V gene's germline CDR1 is MDHEN and CDR2 SYDVKM. CDR3 sequence reads: CASSSVQGARLETQYF. CDR3 coding DNA: TGTGCCAGCAGTTCAGTACAAGGGGCGCGGTTGGAGACCCAGTACTTC.

The chain recombines TRBV7-9 with TRBJ2-7, with 12 positions matching TRBD1. The CDR3 has 16 amino acids. CDR1 is SEHNR, CDR2 FQNEAQ, per germline (reference sequence). J lost 5 bases, V lost 5 bases, and 10 bases had no gene match. CDR3 bases: TGTGCCAGCAGCCTGCCCGGGACAGGGGGCGCTCACGAGCAGTACTTC. It encodes CASSLPGTGGAHEQYF.

This chain connects TRBV10-3 to TRBJ2-1; 15 nucleotides align to TRBD2. The CDR3 sequence is 18 residues long. Trimming cost V 6 bases and J 0 bases; bases outside gene matches: 6. Germline values: CDR1 ENHRY, CDR2 SYGVKD. The CDR3 nucleotides are TGTGCCATCAGGACGGGACTAGCGGGAGGAAGCTCCTACAATGAGCAGTTCTTC. This sequence encodes CAIRTGLAGGSSYNEQFF.

J is TRBJ2-3 and V is TRBV5-1; D might be TRBD2 (6 bases). The CDR3 has 15 residues. Germline V gene lookup returns CDR1 SGHRS and CDR2 YFSETQ. V was clipped by 0 bases and J by 2 bases, with 10 bases between them. The CDR3 DNA is TGCGCCAGCAGCTTGGATGGGGGGACCACAGATACGCAGTATTTT. This sequence encodes CASSLDGGTTDTQYF.

This clonotype was recorded a few times. The chain is built from TRBV6-1 and TRBJ2-5; tentative D call: TRBD1 (5 bases). The CDR3 has 13 amino acids. From germline, CDR1 is MNHNS and CDR2 SASEGT. V dropped 8 bases and J dropped 2 bases, with 12 bases sitting between them. The CDR3 DNA sequence: TGTGCCAGCGTGTTCAGGGCTCAAGAGACCCAGTACTTC. This gives the protein CASVFRAQETQYF.